This TCR beta chain was sequenced in a study of regulatory T cells in long-lasting Graves disease. Study results and limitations: Having few samples may have compromised the accuracy.

Building the TCR beta libraries relied on iRepertoire HTBI primers, and CDR3 regions underwent Arm-PCR. From the multiplex PCR reads, TCRdb called clonotypes with MiXCR, one entry per CDR3 protein. The sample holds some 470,000 distinct CDR3 sequences; roughly 21% are singletons and the top ten take roughly 7.7%. Time point: persistent/refractory GD, antithyroid drugs over 5 years with positive TRAb. RNA from PBMCs was the source of the TCR library. A word on this clonotype: Its antigen remains unknown. A read error may produce the germline difference seen at one junction end.

The CDR3 consists of 16 residues. Germline CDR1 SGHRS, CDR2 YFSETQ. The chain joins TRBV5-1 to TRBJ2-2, with a possible D match to TRBD1 (6 bases). This clonotype originated in a female donor with Graves disease. The sample consisted of peripheral blood mononuclear cells (PBMCs), taken when the disease was refractory, from a patient treated with antithyroid drugs. The CDR3 spells CACSPTWTELTGELFF. The CDR3 coding sequence is TGCGCCTGCAGCCCAACCTGGACAGAGCTTACCGGGGAGCTGTTTTTT.